This is a list of T cell receptor beta chains from one sample in a study of shared clonotypes between healthy human individuals. Here immunoSEQ multiplex PCR was the method, and the copy in TCRdb shows in-frame clones only, minus some. The sample has about 2 million clones, approximately 94% seen once. Sequenced sample: naive CD8+ T cells sorted from blood. All receptors come from a man in his late teens or twenties in good health. Each CDR3 is given with its conserved first and last residue. D genes are given only for firm matches. Part of the rows lack a size; the others show once, few, many or a class for expanded clones.

d_call	v_call	j_call	clone_size	cdr3_aa	cdr3_nt
-	TRBV5-6	TRBJ2-1	-	CASSLVPSRQFF	TGTGCCAGCAGCTTGGTGCCTAGTCGTCAGTTCTTC
TRBD2	TRBV7-9	TRBJ2-1	-	CASSLAGSGARYNEQFF	TGTGCCAGCAGCTTAGCGGGTAGCGGGGCGAGATACAATGAGCAGTTCTTC
TRBD1	TRBV10-1	TRBJ2-7	-	CASSESSGGEQYF	TGCGCCAGCAGTGAGTCCTCAGGGGGCGAGCAGTACTTC
-	TRBV2	TRBJ2-2	once	CASSTDSNTNTGELFF	TGTGCCAGCAGTACCGACAGTAATACGAACACCGGGGAGCTGTTTTTT
-	TRBV5-1	TRBJ1-4	-	CASSHQQWGTPNEKLFF	TGCGCCAGCAGCCATCAACAATGGGGGACACCTAATGAAAAACTGTTTTTT
TRBD2	TRBV6-1	TRBJ2-1	-	CASSEGGSYNEQFF	TGTGCCAGCAGTGAGGGGGGGTCCTACAATGAGCAGTTCTTC
-	TRBV9	TRBJ2-1	-	CASSTSAGLENEQFF	TGTGCCAGCAGCACCTCAGCGGGCCTAGAGAATGAGCAGTTCTTC
TRBD2	TRBV7-8	TRBJ2-7	-	CASSSLAGLSYEQYF	TGTGCCAGCAGCTCCCTAGCGGGCCTCTCCTACGAGCAGTACTTC
-	TRBV14	TRBJ2-1	-	CASSQADGYSYNEQFF	TGTGCCAGCAGCCAAGCTGACGGTTACTCCTACAATGAGCAGTTCTTC
-	TRBV5-4	TRBJ1-4	-	CASSEGLGEKLFF	TGTGCCAGCAGCGAAGGACTCGGTGAAAAACTGTTTTTT
-	TRBV27	TRBJ2-7	-	CASSLEQRDEQYF	TGTGCCAGCAGTTTGGAACAGAGGGACGAGCAGTACTTC
-	TRBV20-1	TRBJ1-2	-	CSAPTPGAF	TGCAGTGCCCCCACGCCAGGGGCCTTC
TRBD1	TRBV9	TRBJ2-2	-	CASSVTGGFGELFF	TGTGCCAGCAGCGTGACAGGGGGCTTCGGGGAGCTGTTTTTT
-	TRBV6-1	TRBJ2-7	-	CASSDWTGSYEQYF	TGTGCCAGCAGCGATTGGACGGGCTCCTACGAGCAGTACTTC
-	TRBV9	TRBJ1-2	-	CASSVSGSYGYTF	TGTGCCAGCAGCGTTTCCGGGAGCTATGGCTACACCTTC
TRBD1	TRBV5-1	TRBJ2-7	-	CASSSLGQGAVYEQYF	TGCGCCAGCAGCTCGCTCGGACAGGGGGCCGTCTACGAGCAGTACTTC
TRBD1	TRBV29-1	TRBJ2-3	-	CSVWTGGGTDTQYF	TGCAGCGTCTGGACAGGGGGCGGCACAGATACGCAGTATTTT
TRBD1	TRBV9	TRBJ2-3	-	CASSHPGGVNTDTQYF	TGTGCCAGCAGCCACCCAGGGGGAGTTAACACAGATACGCAGTATTTT
TRBD2	TRBV4-1	TRBJ2-7	once	CASSQDPPSGLTYEQYF	TGCGCCAGCAGCCAAGATCCCCCTAGCGGGCTGACCTACGAGCAGTACTTC
-	TRBV28	TRBJ2-7	-	CASSLYGREQYF	TGTGCCAGCAGTTTGTACGGAAGAGAGCAGTACTTC
TRBD1	TRBV28	TRBJ1-6	-	CASTPTGAGNSPLHF	TGTGCCAGCACGCCCACAGGGGCAGGTAATTCACCCCTCCACTTT
-	TRBV5-6	TRBJ2-7	once	CASSLAPYYEQYF	TGTGCCAGCAGCTTGGCGCCGTACTACGAGCAGTACTTC
-	TRBV6-1	TRBJ2-1	once	CASSSGAYNEQFF	TGTGCCAGCAGTTCAGGGGCCTACAATGAGCAGTTCTTC
-	TRBV28	TRBJ1-1	-	CASRLEGTEAFF	TGTGCCAGCAGATTGGAGGGGACTGAAGCTTTCTTT
-	TRBV6-5	TRBJ1-1	-	CASSYSEGLAEAFF	TGTGCCAGCAGTTACTCGGAAGGATTAGCTGAAGCTTTCTTT
-	TRBV6-6	TRBJ2-7	-	CASSYIPRGYEQYF	TGTGCCAGCAGTTACATACCTCGGGGGTACGAGCAGTACTTC
-	TRBV5-6	TRBJ2-1	-	CASSLVRAAYNEQFF	TGTGCCAGCAGCTTGGTGAGGGCGGCCTACAATGAGCAGTTCTTC
-	TRBV6-1	TRBJ2-3	-	CASSVKSLAPDTQYF	TGTGCCAGCAGCGTCAAATCCTTAGCCCCAGATACGCAGTATTTT
-	TRBV7-9	TRBJ1-1	-	CASSMGVLTEAFF	TGTGCCAGCAGCATGGGCGTCCTCACTGAAGCTTTCTTT
-	TRBV5-4	TRBJ2-7	once	CASSLGLGEQYF	TGTGCCAGCAGCTTGGGCCTGGGGGAGCAGTACTTC
-	TRBV19	TRBJ1-5	-	CASSALLVSNQPQHF	TGTGCCAGTAGTGCCCTGTTGGTTAGCAATCAGCCCCAGCATTTT
-	TRBV28	TRBJ2-5	-	CASTPSGAGETQYF	TGTGCCAGCACCCCTTCGGGGGCTGGAGAGACCCAGTACTTC
-	TRBV6-1	TRBJ1-1	-	CASSEDAPGHSGTEAFF	TGTGCCAGCAGTGAAGATGCACCGGGACACTCAGGGACTGAAGCTTTCTTT
-	TRBV30	TRBJ2-7	-	CAWDSAKSSEQYF	TGTGCCTGGGACAGCGCTAAGTCCAGCGAGCAGTACTTC
TRBD1	TRBV4-2	TRBJ1-1	-	CASSHPIGDSEAFF	TGTGCCAGCAGCCACCCCATCGGGGACAGTGAAGCTTTCTTT
TRBD2	TRBV4-3	TRBJ2-3	-	CASSQEQGLAVPSTDTQYF	TGCGCCAGCAGCCAAGAACAAGGACTAGCGGTTCCTAGCACAGATACGCAGTATTTT
TRBD1	TRBV6-5	TRBJ1-1	-	CASSYPTGRGTEAFF	TGTGCCAGCAGTTACCCGACAGGGCGCGGGACTGAAGCTTTCTTT
-	TRBV19	TRBJ2-7	-	CASSIGAESSYEQYF	TGTGCCAGTAGTATTGGGGCCGAAAGCTCCTACGAGCAGTACTTC
-	TRBV9	TRBJ1-5	-	CASSVTDSNQPQHF	TGTGCCAGTTCAGTTACGGATAGCAATCAGCCCCAGCATTTT
-	TRBV5-6	TRBJ1-1	-	CASSLAGIYTEAFF	TGTGCCAGCAGCTTGGCAGGCATATACACTGAAGCTTTCTTT
TRBD1	TRBV2	TRBJ2-7	-	CASSEPGQGMGEQYF	TGTGCCAGCAGCGAACCGGGACAGGGGATGGGCGAGCAGTACTTC
TRBD1	TRBV5-1	TRBJ2-3	-	CASSPGQGAGDTQYF	TGCGCCAGCAGCCCGGGACAGGGGGCTGGAGATACGCAGTATTTT
-	TRBV6-1	TRBJ2-7	-	CASSERGYEQYF	TGTGCCAGCAGTGAGCGGGGTTACGAGCAGTACTTC
TRBD1	TRBV13	TRBJ2-7	-	CASSLGPLQGAVLLLYEQYF	TGTGCCAGCAGCTTAGGCCCCTTACAGGGGGCGGTCCTCCTACTCTACGAGCAGTACTTC
-	TRBV27	TRBJ1-3	-	CASSLQSSGNTIYF	TGTGCCAGCAGTTTACAGAGCTCTGGAAACACCATATATTTT
TRBD2	TRBV2	TRBJ2-1	-	CASCWIPGASGRGTYNEQFF	TGTGCCAGCTGTTGGATACCCGGAGCTAGCGGGCGGGGCACCTACAATGAGCAGTTCTTC
-	TRBV6-1	TRBJ1-5	once	CASSGPNVNLTGLNQPQHF	TGTGCCAGCAGTGGACCAAACGTGAACCTAACAGGACTCAATCAGCCCCAGCATTTT
TRBD2	TRBV6-1	TRBJ2-7	-	CASSPGGGAYEQYF	TGTGCCAGCAGTCCCGGCGGGGGGGCCTACGAGCAGTACTTC
TRBD2	TRBV5-1	TRBJ2-3	-	CASSLEGSGMVDTQYF	TGCGCCAGCAGCTTGGAGGGTAGCGGGATGGTAGATACGCAGTATTTT
-	TRBV9	TRBJ2-1	-	CATGSDYEQFF	TGTGCCACGGGGAGTGACTATGAGCAGTTCTTC
TRBD2	TRBV28	TRBJ2-1	once	CASSARTSGYYNEQFF	TGTGCCAGCAGTGCCAGGACTAGCGGGTACTACAATGAGCAGTTCTTC